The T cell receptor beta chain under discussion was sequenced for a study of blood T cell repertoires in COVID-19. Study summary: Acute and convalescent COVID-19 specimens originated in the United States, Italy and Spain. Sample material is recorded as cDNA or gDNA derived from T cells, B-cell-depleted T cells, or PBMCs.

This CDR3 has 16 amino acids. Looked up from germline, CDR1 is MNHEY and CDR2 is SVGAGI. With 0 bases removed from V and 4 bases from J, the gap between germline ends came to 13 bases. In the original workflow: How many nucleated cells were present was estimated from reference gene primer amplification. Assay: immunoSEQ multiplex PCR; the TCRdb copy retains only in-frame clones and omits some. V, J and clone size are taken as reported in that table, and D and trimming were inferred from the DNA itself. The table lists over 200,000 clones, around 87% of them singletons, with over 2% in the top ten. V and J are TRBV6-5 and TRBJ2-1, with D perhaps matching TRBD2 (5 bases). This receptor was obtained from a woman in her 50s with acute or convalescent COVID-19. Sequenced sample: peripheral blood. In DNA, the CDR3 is TGTGCCAGCAGTTACTCCCCTCTAGCAACGTACAATGAGCAGTTCTTC. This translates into CASSYSPLATYNEQFF.